A selection of T cell receptor beta chains follows, all from one sample in a study of T cells after yellow fever vaccination. Using its own MiXCR run on the 5' RACE reads, TCRdb lists one record per CDR3 protein. The sample lists fewer than 350,000 distinct CDR3 sequences, 8% to 10% occurring once. Sequencing was performed on PBMCs, taken on the day of the first yellow fever vaccination. Receptor source: a man between 18 and 35 years old who received the YFV17D yellow fever vaccine. CDR3s include the opening cysteine and the closing phenylalanine or tryptophan. A D gene is named only where the DNA matches it firmly. The listing skips clone size in some rows; elsewhere it reads once, few, many or a size class.

d_call	v_call	clone_size	j_call	cdr3_aa	cdr3_nt
.	TRBV6-2/TRBV6-3	few	TRBJ2-1	CASSLNLDSSSYNEQFF	TGTGCCAGCAGCCTTAACTTGGACTCGAGCTCCTACAATGAGCAGTTCTTC
.	TRBV12-3/TRBV12-4	.	TRBJ1-3	CASSDNSGNTIYF	TGTGCCAGCAGTGACAACTCTGGAAACACCATATATTTT
.	TRBV3-1	many	TRBJ2-3	CASSPTVGHTDTQYF	TGTGCCAGCAGTCCGACAGTGGGTCATACAGATACGCAGTATTTT
TRBD2	TRBV10-3	few	TRBJ2-1	CAIKMAGGNEQFF	TGTGCCATCAAAATGGCGGGGGGCAATGAGCAGTTCTTC
.	TRBV5-1	few	TRBJ2-1	CASSQQVKSYNEQFF	TGCGCCAGCAGCCAACAGGTAAAGTCCTACAATGAGCAGTTCTTC
.	TRBV4-3	few	TRBJ2-5	CARWPPGFETQYF	TGCGCCAGATGGCCCCCGGGTTTTGAGACCCAGTACTTC
TRBD2	TRBV5-1	few	TRBJ2-3	CASSLETSGGSTDTQYF	TGCGCCAGCAGCTTGGAGACTAGCGGGGGAAGCACAGATACGCAGTATTTT
.	TRBV6-5	many	TRBJ1-6	CASSWRVGNSPLHF	TGTGCCAGCAGTTGGAGAGTTGGTAATTCACCCCTCCACTTT
TRBD1	TRBV11-2	many	TRBJ2-5	CASSRDREETQYF	TGTGCCAGCAGCCGAGACAGGGAAGAGACCCAGTACTTC
.	TRBV6-5	many	TRBJ2-3	CASSYSASTDTQYF	TGTGCCAGCAGTTACTCGGCTAGCACAGATACGCAGTATTTT
TRBD1	TRBV6-1	few	TRBJ2-7	CASNTGGRIYEQYF	TGTGCCAGCAATACAGGGGGTCGGATCTACGAGCAGTACTTC
.	TRBV7-9	few	TRBJ1-6	CASSLDSGASPLHF	TGTGCCAGCAGCTTAGATTCAGGGGCCTCACCCCTCCACTTT
.	TRBV6-1	many	TRBJ2-2	CATSGHYTGELFF	TGTGCCACCTCCGGGCACTACACCGGGGAGCTGTTTTTT
TRBD1	TRBV5-1	many	TRBJ1-1	CASSLEGAAAEAFF	TGCGCCAGCAGCTTGGAGGGGGCGGCGGCTGAAGCTTTCTTT
.	TRBV7-8	many	TRBJ2-2	CASSLDMAGELFF	TGTGCCAGCAGCTTAGATATGGCCGGGGAGCTGTTTTTT